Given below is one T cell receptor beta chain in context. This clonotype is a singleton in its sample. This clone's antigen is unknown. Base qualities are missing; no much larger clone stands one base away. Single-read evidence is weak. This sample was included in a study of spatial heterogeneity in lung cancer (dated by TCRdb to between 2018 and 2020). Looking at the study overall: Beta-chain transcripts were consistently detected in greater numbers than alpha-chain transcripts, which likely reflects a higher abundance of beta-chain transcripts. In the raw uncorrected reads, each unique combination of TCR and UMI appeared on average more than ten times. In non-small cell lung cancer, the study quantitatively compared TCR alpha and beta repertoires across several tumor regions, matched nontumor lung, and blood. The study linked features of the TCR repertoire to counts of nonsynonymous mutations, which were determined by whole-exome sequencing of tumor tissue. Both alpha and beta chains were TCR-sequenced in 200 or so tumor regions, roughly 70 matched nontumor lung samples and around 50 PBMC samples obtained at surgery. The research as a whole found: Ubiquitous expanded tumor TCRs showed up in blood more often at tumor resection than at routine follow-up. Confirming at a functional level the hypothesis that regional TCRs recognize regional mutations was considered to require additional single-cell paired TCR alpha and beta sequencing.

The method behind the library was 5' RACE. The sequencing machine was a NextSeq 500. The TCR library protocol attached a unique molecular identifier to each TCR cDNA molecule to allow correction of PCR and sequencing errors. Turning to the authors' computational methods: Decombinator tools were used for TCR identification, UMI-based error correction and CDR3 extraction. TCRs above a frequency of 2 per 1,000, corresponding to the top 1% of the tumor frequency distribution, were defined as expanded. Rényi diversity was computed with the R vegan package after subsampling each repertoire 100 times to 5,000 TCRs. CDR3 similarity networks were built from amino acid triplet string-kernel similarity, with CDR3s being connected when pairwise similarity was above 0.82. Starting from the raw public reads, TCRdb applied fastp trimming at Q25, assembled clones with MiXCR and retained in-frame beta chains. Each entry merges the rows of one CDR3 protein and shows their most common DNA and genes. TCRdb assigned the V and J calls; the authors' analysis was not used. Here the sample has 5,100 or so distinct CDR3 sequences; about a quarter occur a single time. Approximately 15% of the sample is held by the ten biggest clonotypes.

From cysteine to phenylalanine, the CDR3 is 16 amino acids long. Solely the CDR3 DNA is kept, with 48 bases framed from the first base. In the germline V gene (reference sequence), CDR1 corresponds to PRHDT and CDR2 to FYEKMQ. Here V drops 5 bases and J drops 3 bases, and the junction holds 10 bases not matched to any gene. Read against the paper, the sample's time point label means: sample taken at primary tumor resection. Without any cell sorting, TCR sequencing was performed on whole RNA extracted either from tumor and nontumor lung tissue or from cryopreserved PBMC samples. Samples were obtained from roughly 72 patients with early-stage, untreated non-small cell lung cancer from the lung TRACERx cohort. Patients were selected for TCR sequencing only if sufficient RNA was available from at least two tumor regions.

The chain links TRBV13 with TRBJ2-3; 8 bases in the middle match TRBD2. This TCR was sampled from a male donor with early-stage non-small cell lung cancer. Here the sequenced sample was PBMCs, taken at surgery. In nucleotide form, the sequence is TGTGCCAGCAGCCTTCAGCGGGAGAGGGGGACAGATACGCAGTATTTT. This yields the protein CASSLQRERGTDTQYF.